This is a list of T cell receptor beta chains from one sample in a study of blood T cell repertoires in COVID-19. Profiled with immunoSEQ multiplex PCR; TCRdb holds only in-frame clones, not every one. The sample consists of 350,000 to 400,000 clones, approximately 90% of them appearing once. The sample taken for sequencing was PBMCs or T cells enriched from blood (not recorded which). The receptors originated from a woman aged 18-29 years who had recovered from COVID-19. CDR3s include the opening cysteine and the closing phenylalanine or tryptophan. The D gene is left open where the match is weak. Clone size is not always given. Where it is, it says once, few, many or a class for expanded clones.

CDR3: CASSMSRGGYTF
DNA: TGTGCCAGTAGTATGAGCAGGGGTGGCTACACCTTC
size: .
V: TRBV19
J: TRBJ1-2
D: .

CDR3: CATMGQPNTEAFF
DNA: TGTGCCACTATGGGACAGCCTAACACTGAAGCTTTCTTT
size: .
V: TRBV10-3
J: TRBJ1-1
D: TRBD1

CDR3: CASGGQIEAFF
DNA: TGTGCCAGTGGCGGACAGATTGAAGCTTTCTTT
size: few
V: TRBV19
J: TRBJ1-1
D: .

CDR3: CASSPIAGGRTGELFF
DNA: TGTGCCAGCAGTCCCATAGCGGGGGGGCGCACCGGGGAGCTGTTTTTT
size: .
V: TRBV3-1/TRBV3-2
J: TRBJ2-2
D: TRBD2

CDR3: CASRDIGHYGYTF
DNA: TGTGCCAGCAGGGACATCGGGCACTATGGCTACACCTTC
size: .
V: TRBV6-5
J: TRBJ1-2
D: .

CDR3: CASSLGDRANQPQHF
DNA: TGCGCCAGCAGCTTGGGAGACAGGGCTAATCAGCCCCAGCATTTT
size: .
V: TRBV5-1
J: TRBJ1-5
D: TRBD1

CDR3: CASSEDPRDEQFF
DNA: TGTGCCAGCAGCGAAGACCCCCGGGATGAGCAGTTCTTC
size: few
V: TRBV9
J: TRBJ2-1
D: .

CDR3: CASGGSYEQYF
DNA: TGTGCCAGTGGAGGCAGCTACGAGCAGTACTTC
size: once
V: TRBV5-6
J: TRBJ2-7
D: .

CDR3: CASRDTGDYGYTF
DNA: TGTGCCAGTAGGGACACAGGTGACTATGGCTACACCTTC
size: .
V: TRBV19
J: TRBJ1-2
D: .

CDR3: CASRPTAAVSHEQYF
DNA: TGTGCCAGCAGACCGACAGCTGCAGTGTCCCACGAGCAGTACTTC
size: .
V: TRBV7-2
J: TRBJ2-7
D: .

CDR3: CASSREAGPGNTIYF
DNA: TGTGCCAGCTCACGAGAGGCAGGGCCTGGAAACACCATATATTTT
size: .
V: TRBV18
J: TRBJ1-3
D: .

CDR3: CASSLVDGVNGYTF
DNA: TGCGCCAGCAGCTTGGTAGACGGGGTGAATGGCTACACCTTC
size: .
V: TRBV5-1
J: TRBJ1-2
D: .

CDR3: CASRLTSGGAGSYEQYF
DNA: TGTGCCAGCAGGTTGACTAGCGGGGGGGCCGGATCCTACGAGCAGTACTTC
size: .
V: TRBV7-2
J: TRBJ2-7
D: TRBD2

CDR3: CAWGDSYEQYF
DNA: TGTGCCTGGGGGGACAGCTACGAGCAGTACTTC
size: .
V: TRBV30
J: TRBJ2-7
D: TRBD1